The clone carrying this TCR beta chain was recorded many times. The antigen is undetermined. The data belong to a study of human T cells and chemical hapten exposure. The CDR3 has 15 amino acids. The ends lost 2 bases at V and 6 bases at J; junction bases unmatched: 4. The germline V gene encodes CDR1 MNHEY and CDR2 SVGAGI. General study results and limits: The count of PT1 expanded TCRs correlated positively with patch test score.

In the original analysis: Samples held a median of roughly 100,000 TCRs, range about 23,224–700,000. MiXCR, applied by TCRdb to the RACE reads, yields one record per CDR3 protein. V and J calls and clone size were set by TCRdb, not the authors. The sample lists 150,000 to 200,000 distinct CDR3 sequences, about a fifth occurring once. The time point is: patch test 1, 2 weeks after DPC sensitization. Treatment specified: therapeutic diphenylcyclopropenone sensitization with weekly scalp DPC. The TCR originated in a woman aged 50 to 65 with alopecia areata. Some clones in this sample may be carry-over from other donors' samples. Sequences were derived from whole blood, sampled in connection with sensitization to the hapten diphenylcyclopropenone (DPC). The chain is built from TRBV6-5 and TRBJ2-3, with TRBD2 matching 11 bases. In nucleotides, the CDR3 is TGTGCCAGCAGTTACACTAGCGGGAGACTTGATACGCAGTATTTT. Amino acids: CASSYTSGRLDTQYF.